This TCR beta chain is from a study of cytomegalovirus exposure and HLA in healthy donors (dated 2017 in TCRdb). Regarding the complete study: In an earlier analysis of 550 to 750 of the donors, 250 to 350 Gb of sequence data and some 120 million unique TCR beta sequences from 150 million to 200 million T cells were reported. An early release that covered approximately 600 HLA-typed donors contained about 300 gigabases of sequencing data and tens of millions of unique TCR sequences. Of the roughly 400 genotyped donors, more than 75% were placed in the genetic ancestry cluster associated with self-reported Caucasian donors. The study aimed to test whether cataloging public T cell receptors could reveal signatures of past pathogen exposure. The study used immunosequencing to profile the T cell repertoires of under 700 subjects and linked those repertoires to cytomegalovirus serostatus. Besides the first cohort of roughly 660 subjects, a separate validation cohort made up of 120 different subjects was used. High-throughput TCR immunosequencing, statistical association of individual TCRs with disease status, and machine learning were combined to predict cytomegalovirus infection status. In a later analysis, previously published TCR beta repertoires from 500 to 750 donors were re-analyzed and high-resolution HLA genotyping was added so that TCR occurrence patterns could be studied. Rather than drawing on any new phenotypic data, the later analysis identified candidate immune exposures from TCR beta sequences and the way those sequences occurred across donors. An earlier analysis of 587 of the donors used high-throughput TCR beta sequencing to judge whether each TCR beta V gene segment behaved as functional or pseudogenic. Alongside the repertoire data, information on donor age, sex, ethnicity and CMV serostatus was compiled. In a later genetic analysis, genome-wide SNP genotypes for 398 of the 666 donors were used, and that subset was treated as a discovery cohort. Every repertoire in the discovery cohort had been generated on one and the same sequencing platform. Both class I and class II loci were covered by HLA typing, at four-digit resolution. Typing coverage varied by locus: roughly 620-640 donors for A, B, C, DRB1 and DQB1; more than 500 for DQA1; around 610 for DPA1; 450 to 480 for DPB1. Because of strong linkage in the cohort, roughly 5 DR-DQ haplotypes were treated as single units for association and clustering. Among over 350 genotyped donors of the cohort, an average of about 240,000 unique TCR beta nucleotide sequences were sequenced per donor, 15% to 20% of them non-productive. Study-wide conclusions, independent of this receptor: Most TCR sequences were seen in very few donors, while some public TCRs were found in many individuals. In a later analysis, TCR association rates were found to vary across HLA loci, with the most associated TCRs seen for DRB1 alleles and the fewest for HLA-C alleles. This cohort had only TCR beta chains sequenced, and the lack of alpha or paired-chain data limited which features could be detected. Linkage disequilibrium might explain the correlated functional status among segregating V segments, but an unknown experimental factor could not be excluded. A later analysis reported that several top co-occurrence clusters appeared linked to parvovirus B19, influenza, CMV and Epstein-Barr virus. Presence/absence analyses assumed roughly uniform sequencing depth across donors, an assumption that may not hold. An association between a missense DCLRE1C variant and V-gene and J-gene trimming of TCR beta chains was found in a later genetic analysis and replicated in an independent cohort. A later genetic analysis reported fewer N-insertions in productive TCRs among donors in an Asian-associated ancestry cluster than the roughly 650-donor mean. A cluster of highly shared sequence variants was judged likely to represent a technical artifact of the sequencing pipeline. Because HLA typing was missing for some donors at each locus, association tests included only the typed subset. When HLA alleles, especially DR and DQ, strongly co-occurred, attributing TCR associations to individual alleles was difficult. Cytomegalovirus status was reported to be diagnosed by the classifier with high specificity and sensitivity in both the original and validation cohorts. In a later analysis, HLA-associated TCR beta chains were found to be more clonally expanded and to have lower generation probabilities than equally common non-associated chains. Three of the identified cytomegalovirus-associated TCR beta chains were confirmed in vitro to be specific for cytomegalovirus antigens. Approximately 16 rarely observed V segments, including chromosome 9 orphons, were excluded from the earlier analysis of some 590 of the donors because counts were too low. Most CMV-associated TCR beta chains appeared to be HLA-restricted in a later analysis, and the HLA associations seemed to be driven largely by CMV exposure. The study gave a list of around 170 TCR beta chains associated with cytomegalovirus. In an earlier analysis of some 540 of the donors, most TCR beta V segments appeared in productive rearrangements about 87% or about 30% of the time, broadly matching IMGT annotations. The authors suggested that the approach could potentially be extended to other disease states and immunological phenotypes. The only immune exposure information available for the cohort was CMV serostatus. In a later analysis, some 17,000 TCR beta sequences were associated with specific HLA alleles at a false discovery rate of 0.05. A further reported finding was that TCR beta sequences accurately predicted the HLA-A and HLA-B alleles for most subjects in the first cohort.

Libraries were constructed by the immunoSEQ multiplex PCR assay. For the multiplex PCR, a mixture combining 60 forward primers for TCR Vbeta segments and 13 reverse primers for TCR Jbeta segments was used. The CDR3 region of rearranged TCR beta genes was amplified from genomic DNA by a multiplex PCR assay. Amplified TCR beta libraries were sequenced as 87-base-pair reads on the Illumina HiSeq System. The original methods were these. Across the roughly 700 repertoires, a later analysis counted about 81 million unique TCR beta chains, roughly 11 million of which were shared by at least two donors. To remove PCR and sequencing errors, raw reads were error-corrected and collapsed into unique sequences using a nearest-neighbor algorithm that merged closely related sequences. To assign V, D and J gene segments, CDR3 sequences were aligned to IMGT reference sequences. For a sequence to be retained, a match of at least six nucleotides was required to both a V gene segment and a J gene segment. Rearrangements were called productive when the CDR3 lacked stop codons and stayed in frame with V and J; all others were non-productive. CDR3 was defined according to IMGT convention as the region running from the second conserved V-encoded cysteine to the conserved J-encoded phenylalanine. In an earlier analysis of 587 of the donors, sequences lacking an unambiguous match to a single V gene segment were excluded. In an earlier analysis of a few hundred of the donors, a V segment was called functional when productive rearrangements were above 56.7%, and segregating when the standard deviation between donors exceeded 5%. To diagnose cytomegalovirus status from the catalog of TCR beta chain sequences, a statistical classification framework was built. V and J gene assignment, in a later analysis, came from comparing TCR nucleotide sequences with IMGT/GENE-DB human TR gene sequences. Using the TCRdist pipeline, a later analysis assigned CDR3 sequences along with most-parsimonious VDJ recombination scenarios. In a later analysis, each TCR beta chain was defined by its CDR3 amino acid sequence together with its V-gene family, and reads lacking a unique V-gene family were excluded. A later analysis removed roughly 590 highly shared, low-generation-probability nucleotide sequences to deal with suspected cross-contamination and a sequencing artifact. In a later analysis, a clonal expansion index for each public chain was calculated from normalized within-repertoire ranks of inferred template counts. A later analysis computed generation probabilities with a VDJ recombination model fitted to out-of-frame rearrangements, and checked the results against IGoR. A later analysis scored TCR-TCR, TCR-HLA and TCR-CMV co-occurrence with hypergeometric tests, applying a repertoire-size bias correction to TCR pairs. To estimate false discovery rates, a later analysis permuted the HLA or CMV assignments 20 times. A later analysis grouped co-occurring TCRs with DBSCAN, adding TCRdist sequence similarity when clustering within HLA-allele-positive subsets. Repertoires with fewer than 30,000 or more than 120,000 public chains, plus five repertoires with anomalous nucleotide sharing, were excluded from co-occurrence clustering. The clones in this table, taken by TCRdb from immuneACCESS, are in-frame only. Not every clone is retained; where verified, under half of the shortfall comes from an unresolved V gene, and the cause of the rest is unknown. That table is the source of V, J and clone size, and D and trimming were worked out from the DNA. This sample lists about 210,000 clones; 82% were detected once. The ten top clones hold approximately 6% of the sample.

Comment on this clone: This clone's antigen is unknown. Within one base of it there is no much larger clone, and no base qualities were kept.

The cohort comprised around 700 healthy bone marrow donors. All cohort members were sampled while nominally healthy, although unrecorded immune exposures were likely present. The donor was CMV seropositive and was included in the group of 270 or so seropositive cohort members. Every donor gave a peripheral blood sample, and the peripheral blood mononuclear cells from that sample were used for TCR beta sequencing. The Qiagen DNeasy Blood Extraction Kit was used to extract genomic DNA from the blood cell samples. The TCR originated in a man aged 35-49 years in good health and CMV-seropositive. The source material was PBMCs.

At the DNA level, the sequence is TGTGCCAGCAGCTGCTTAGGGGGAAGCAGGGGGCAGACCTACGAGCAGTACGTC. This yields the protein CASSCLGGSRGQTYEQYV. The V and J segments used are TRBV9 and TRBJ2-7, with 8 central nucleotides matching TRBD1. The CDR3 numbers 18 residues from cysteine through valine. CDR3 DNA is the only sequence kept; it has 54 bases, read in frame from the first base. V and J are trimmed by 4 bases and 2 bases, and the gene matches miss 17 bases of the junction. The germline V gene provides CDR1 SGDLS and CDR2 YYNGEE.